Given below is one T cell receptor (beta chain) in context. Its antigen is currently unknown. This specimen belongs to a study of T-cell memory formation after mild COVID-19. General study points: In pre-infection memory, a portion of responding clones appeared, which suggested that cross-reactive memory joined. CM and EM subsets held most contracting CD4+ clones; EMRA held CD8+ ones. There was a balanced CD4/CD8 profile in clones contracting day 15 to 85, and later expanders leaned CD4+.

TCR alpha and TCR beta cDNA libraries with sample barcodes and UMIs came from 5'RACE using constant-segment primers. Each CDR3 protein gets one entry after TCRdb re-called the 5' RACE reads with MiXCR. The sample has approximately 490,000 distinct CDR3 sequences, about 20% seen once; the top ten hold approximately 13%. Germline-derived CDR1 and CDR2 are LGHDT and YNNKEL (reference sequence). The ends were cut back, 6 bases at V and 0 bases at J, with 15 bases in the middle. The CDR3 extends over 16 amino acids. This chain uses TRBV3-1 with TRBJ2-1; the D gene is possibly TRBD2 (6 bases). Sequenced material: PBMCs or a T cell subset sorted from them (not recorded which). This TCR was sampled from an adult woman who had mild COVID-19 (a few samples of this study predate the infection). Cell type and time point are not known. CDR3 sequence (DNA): TGTGCCAGCAGGGGCTTCGGGGGAGACTCCTACAATGAGCAGTTCTTC. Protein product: CASRGFGGDSYNEQFF.